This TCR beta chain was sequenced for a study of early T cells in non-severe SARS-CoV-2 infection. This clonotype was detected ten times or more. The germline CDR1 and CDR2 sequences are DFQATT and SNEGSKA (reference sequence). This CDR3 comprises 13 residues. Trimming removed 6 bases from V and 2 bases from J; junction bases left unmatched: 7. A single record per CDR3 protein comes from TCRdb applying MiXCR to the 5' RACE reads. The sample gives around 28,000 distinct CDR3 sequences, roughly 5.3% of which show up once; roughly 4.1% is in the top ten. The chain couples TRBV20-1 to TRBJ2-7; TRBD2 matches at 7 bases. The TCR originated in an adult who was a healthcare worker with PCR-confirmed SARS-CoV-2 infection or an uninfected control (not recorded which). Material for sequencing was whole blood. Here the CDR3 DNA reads TGCAGTGCCCGCGCGGGAGAGACCTACGAGCAGTACTTC. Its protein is CSARAGETYEQYF.